These 28 T cell receptor beta chains came from one sample sequenced in a study of graft-versus-host responses after intestinal transplantation. This table comes from immunoSEQ multiplex PCR, and its TCRdb copy is limited to in-frame clones, with some not included. Here the sample spans 120,000 or so clones, just under 95% being singletons. These receptors' targets are unknown. This material consisted of unstimulated CD8+ T cells sorted from spleen or lymph node cells, taken before intestinal transplant. These receptors all come from a human donor who received an intestinal transplant.

The chain couples TRBV9 to TRBJ2-1; 12 nucleotides agree with TRBD2. The junction had 6 bases not matched to a gene; V was cut back by 1 base and J by 4 bases. CDR1 is SGDLS and CDR2 is YYNGEE in the germline V gene. The CDR3 spans 17 residues. Here the CDR3 reads CASSVNLAGGEYNEQFF. CDR3 coding DNA: TGTGCCAGCAGCGTAAATCTAGCGGGAGGGGAATACAATGAGCAGTTCTTC.

The chain joins TRBV13 to TRBJ2-7; no definite D call. The CDR3 covers 17 residues. Germline V lookup: CDR1 PRHDT, CDR2 FYEKMQ (reference sequence). V gave up 4 bases and J gave up 3 bases, with 22 bases separating them. As DNA, the CDR3 is TGTGCCAGCAGCTCAACGAGATCCGGGCCCCAGGTCTACGAGCAGTACTTC. It encodes CASSSTRSGPQVYEQYF. Variable domain in full (rest from reference TRBV13 and TRBJ2-7): AAGVIQSPRHLIKEKRETATLKCYPIPRHDTVYWYQQGPGQDPQFLISFYEKMQSDKGSIPDRFSAQQFSDYHSELNMSSLELGDSALYFCASSSTRSGPQVYEQYFGPGTRLTVT.

This clone was picked up one time. The DNA for the CDR3 is TGCAGCGGGCGTGGGCGCAATGAGCAGTTCTTC. It yields the protein CSGRGRNEQFF. This chain uses TRBV29-1 with TRBJ2-1; D uncertain. The CDR3 sequence is 11 residues long. The germline CDR1 and CDR2 sequences are SQVTM and ANQGSEA. Trimming removed 7 bases from V and 6 bases from J, with 10 bases in between.

The chain carries TRBV7-6 and TRBJ2-3; D is tentatively TRBD1 or TRBD2 (6 bases each). The CDR3 length is 13 residues. Germline lookup yields CDR1 SGHVS and CDR2 FNYEAQ. Between the trimmed V and J ends, which lost 5 bases and 6 bases, there was a span of 12 bases. DNA for the CDR3: TGTGCCAGCAGCCCCGGGGGCCCCGATACGCAGTATTTT. Translation: CASSPGGPDTQYF.

The gene calls are TRBV5-5 and TRBJ2-1, with 11 bases fitting TRBD2. Germline V gives CDR1 SGHKS, CDR2 YYEKEE (reference sequence). With V trimmed by 5 bases and J by 4 bases, 5 bases remained unmatched. This CDR3 is built from 15 residues. The CDR3: CASSLAGGNYNEQFF. The CDR3 DNA reads as TGTGCCAGCAGTCTAGCGGGAGGTAATTACAATGAGCAGTTCTTC.

This chain links TRBV7-9 with TRBJ2-7; no clear D. V lost 7 bases and J lost 4, with 8 bases in between. The CDR3 loop spans 11 amino acids. Germline CDR1 and CDR2: SEHNR and FQNEAQ (reference sequence). The CDR3 sequence is CASTSAYEQYF. Here the CDR3 DNA reads TGTGCCAGCACATCGGCTTACGAGCAGTACTTC.

The chain has TRBV27 and TRBJ1-1; 9 bases are shared with TRBD1. The CDR3 length is 16 residues. Trimming removed 7 bases from V and 3 bases from J; junction bases left unmatched: 12. The germline CDR1 and CDR2 sequences are MNHEY and SMNVEV (reference sequence). The CDR3 sequence: CASTSVGQGRDTEAFF. The DNA of the CDR3 is TGTGCCAGCACCTCAGTGGGACAGGGTAGGGACACTGAAGCTTTCTTT.

V usage is TRBV13 and J usage is TRBJ2-1; no clear D. From germline, CDR1 is PRHDT and CDR2 FYEKMQ (reference sequence). Trimming pared 4 bases from V and 5 bases from J, leaving 21 bases between. The CDR3 contains 17 residues. The CDR3 is CASSSTPRPSQHNEQFF. The CDR3 bases are TGTGCCAGCAGCTCCACCCCTCGACCCTCCCAGCACAATGAGCAGTTCTTC. The full variable domain, its missing parts supplied by reference TRBV13 and TRBJ2-1, is AAGVIQSPRHLIKEKRETATLKCYPIPRHDTVYWYQQGPGQDPQFLISFYEKMQSDKGSIPDRFSAQQFSDYHSELNMSSLELGDSALYFCASSSTPRPSQHNEQFFGPGTRLTVL.

The chain combines TRBV14 with TRBJ2-1; 7 nucleotides line up with TRBD2. The CDR3 runs to 15 residues. Per the germline V gene, CDR1 is SGHDN and CDR2 is FVKESK. Trimming at V came to 4 bases and at J to 0 bases, leaving 3 bases not matched to a gene. Here the CDR3 DNA reads TGTGCCAGCAGCCGGGGGGGAAGCTCCTACAATGAGCAGTTCTTC. As protein: CASSRGGSSYNEQFF. Full variable domain (rest looked up from reference TRBV14 and TRBJ2-1): EAGVTQFPSHSVIEKGQTVTLRCDPISGHDNLYWYRRVMGKEIKFLLHFVKESKQDESGMPNNRFLAERTGGTYSTLKVQPAELEDSGVYFCASSRGGSSYNEQFFGPGTRLTVL.

The chain joins TRBV2 to TRBJ2-7; maybe TRBD1 (5 bases). This CDR3 comprises 11 residues. Trimming took off 8 bases at V and 6 bases at J, with 11 bases between the two ends. Germline CDR1 and CDR2: SNHLY and FYNNEI. CDR3 sequence (DNA): TGTGCCAGCCGCCGAACAGGCGAGCAGTACTTC. It encodes CASRRTGEQYF.

The rearrangement links TRBV29-1 to TRBJ1-2; 9 bases are shared with TRBD1. This CDR3 is built from 14 residues. CDR1 SQVTM and CDR2 ANQGSEA come from the germline V gene. J gave up 6 bases and V 0 bases, and 5 bases lay outside the gene matches. CDR3 protein: CSVEDWGQGDGYTF. CDR3 DNA: TGCAGCGTTGAAGATTGGGGACAGGGTGATGGCTACACCTTC. The full variable domain, its missing parts supplied by reference TRBV29-1 and TRBJ1-2, is SAVISQKPSRDICQRGTSLTIQCQVDSQVTMMFWYRQQPGQSLTLIATANQGSEATYESGFVIDKFPISRPNLTFSTLTVSNMSPEDSSIYLCSVEDWGQGDGYTFGSGTRLTVV.

The rearrangement links TRBV5-6 to TRBJ1-2; TRBD1 agrees at 10 bases. J lost 7 bases, V lost 0 bases, and 6 bases had no gene match. This CDR3 is built from 15 residues. CDR1 and CDR2 (germline): SGHDT, YYEEEE. CDR3 protein: CASSLGTGQGFGYTF. CDR3 DNA sequence: TGTGCCAGCAGCTTGGGGACGGGACAGGGGTTTGGCTACACCTTC.

The rearrangement joins TRBV10-1 to TRBJ2-5; 10 bases line up with TRBD2. With V trimmed by 2 bases and J by 4 bases, 7 bases remained unmatched. The germline gives CDR1 WNHNN, CDR2 SYGVQD (reference sequence). The CDR3 has 16 residues. DNA of the CDR3: TGCGCCAGCAGTGAGAGAAGCGGGAGGGCCGGAGAGACCCAGTACTTC. Translating it yields CASSERSGRAGETQYF.

V gene TRBV10-1 combines with J gene TRBJ1-1; D is unclear. CDR3 length: 12 amino acids. Germline V CDR1 and CDR2: WNHNN, SYGVQD (reference sequence). V was clipped by 2 bases and J by 4 bases, with 5 bases between them. The CDR3 is CASSEGGTEAFF. CDR3 nucleotides: TGCGCCAGCAGTGAGGGAGGCACTGAAGCTTTCTTT.

V and J are TRBV7-9 and TRBJ1-6, with D uncertain. With 4 bases removed from V and 5 bases from J, the gap between germline ends came to 6 bases. The CDR3 consists of 13 residues. Looked up from germline, CDR1 is SEHNR and CDR2 is FQNEAQ (reference sequence). This CDR3 is CASSSTNNSPLHF. In nucleotides, the CDR3 is TGTGCCAGCAGCTCCACGAATAATTCACCCCTCCACTTT. The full variable domain, with the rest looked up from reference TRBV7-9 and TRBJ1-6, is DTGVSQNPRHKITKRGQNVTFRCDPISEHNRLYWYRQTLGQGPEFLTYFQNEAQLEKSRLLSDRFSAERPKGSFSTLEIQRTEQGDSAMYLCASSSTNNSPLHFGNGTRLTVT.

The chain combines TRBV29-1 with TRBJ2-1; D remains unclear. With 0 bases removed from V and 9 bases from J, the gap between germline ends came to 9 bases. Germline loops: CDR1 SQVTM, CDR2 ANQGSEA. This CDR3 spans 12 amino acids. This CDR3 reads CSVEDVEVEQFF. CDR3 bases: TGCAGCGTTGAAGATGTCGAGGTTGAGCAGTTCTTC.

This clone was seen a handful of times. V is TRBV5-1 and J is TRBJ2-5; the match to TRBD1 covers 9 bases. This CDR3 has 15 amino acids. Trimming took 5 bases from V and 5 from J; bases not matched to a gene: 10. In germline, CDR1 is SGHRS, CDR2 YFSETQ. The CDR3 DNA follows: TGCGCCAGCAGAGGAGGGACAGGGTTGGGGGAGACCCAGTACTTC. This encodes CASRGGTGLGETQYF.

This chain uses TRBV27 with TRBJ2-1; perhaps TRBD2 as D (6 bases). Deletions cut 3 bases from V and 9 bases from J, with 21 bases between. In germline, CDR1 is MNHEY, CDR2 SMNVEV (reference sequence). The CDR3 is 16 amino acids. This CDR3 is CASSFGGWFLKGEQFF. CDR3 DNA: TGTGCCAGCAGTTTTGGAGGGTGGTTTCTAAAGGGTGAGCAGTTCTTC.

This chain connects TRBV5-8 to TRBJ2-5, with 10 bases lining up with TRBD2. Germline V gene data show CDR1 as SGHTS and CDR2 as YDEGEE. The CDR3 length is 16 residues. V shed 3 bases, J shed 1 base, and the junction held 6 bases outside the gene matches. CDR3 sequence: CASSSGTSVPQETQYF. CDR3 bases: TGTGCCAGCAGCTCCGGGACTAGCGTACCCCAAGAGACCCAGTACTTC.

The gene calls are TRBV5-1 and TRBJ2-5; D is perhaps TRBD1 (6 bases). V lost 3 bases and J lost 5, with 20 bases in between. The CDR3 consists of 16 residues. The germline gives CDR1 SGHRS, CDR2 YFSETQ. The CDR3 region is CASSSEQGWVAETQYF. CDR3 nucleotides: TGCGCCAGCAGCTCCGAACAGGGTTGGGTCGCGGAGACCCAGTACTTC.

V and J are TRBV29-1 and TRBJ2-3; D is ambiguous. Germline V gene lookup returns CDR1 SQVTM and CDR2 ANQGSEA. The CDR3 runs 10 residues. V was shortened by 7 bases and J by 2 bases, with 4 bases between the two germline ends. CDR3: CSALTDTQYF. DNA for the CDR3: TGCAGCGCCCTCACAGATACGCAGTATTTT.

This clone was observed once. CDR3 DNA: TGTGCCAGCAGCTTAAATTTGAGGACCGGCACAGATACGCAGTATTTT. This gives the protein CASSLNLRTGTDTQYF. The chain has TRBV7-6 and TRBJ2-3; D is uncertain. The V end was cut by 2 bases, the J end by 1 base, with 13 bases between. The CDR3 length is 16 residues. The germline gives CDR1 SGHVS, CDR2 FNYEAQ.

V gene TRBV5-6 combines with J gene TRBJ2-7, with 7 bases matching TRBD2. V trimming: 7 bases; J trimming: 4 bases; junction bases outside the gene matches: 17. The CDR3 is 16 residues long. Germline V CDR1 and CDR2: SGHDT, YYEEEE. CDR3 nucleotide sequence: TGTGCCAGCGGCCCCTTAGGTTTGGCGGGAGAATACGAGCAGTACTTC. The encoded protein is CASGPLGLAGEYEQYF.

This clone was picked up one time. The chain has TRBV9 and TRBJ1-3; the D gene is possibly TRBD1 (6 bases). V lost 0 bases, J lost 2 bases, and 9 bases lay in between. The CDR3 length is 15 residues. Germline V gives CDR1 SGDLS, CDR2 YYNGEE. The DNA of the CDR3 is TGTGCCAGCAGCGTAGTTGGGGGCGCTGGAAACACCATATATTTT. It is translated as CASSVVGGAGNTIYF.

This clone came up once. V gene TRBV27 combines with J gene TRBJ1-1; TRBD1 matches at 7 bases. V trimming: 3 bases; J trimming: 2 bases; junction bases outside the gene matches: 9. The CDR3 runs 16 residues. From germline, CDR1 is MNHEY and CDR2 SMNVEV (reference sequence). The CDR3 reads CASSLAGTALNTEAFF. CDR3 coding DNA: TGTGCCAGCAGTTTGGCAGGGACAGCATTAAACACTGAAGCTTTCTTT.

The V call is TRBV4-1, the J call TRBJ2-2; a possible D gene is TRBD1 (5 bases). Germline V lookup: CDR1 MGHRA, CDR2 YSYEKL. The V and J ends lost 5 bases and 3 bases respectively, with 7 bases between them. The CDR3 runs 13 residues. The CDR3: CASSSGYTGELFF. The CDR3 region has the DNA TGCGCCAGCAGCTCAGGGTACACCGGGGAGCTGTTTTTT.

The chain uses TRBV7-6 and TRBJ2-7; 12 bases match TRBD1. V trimming: 4 bases; J trimming: 3 bases; junction bases outside the gene matches: 10. The CDR3 contains 17 residues. CDR1 and CDR2 from the germline V gene are SGHVS and FNYEAQ. The CDR3 coding sequence is TGTGCCAGCAGCTGGGGGACAGGGGGCGTCGGAGGCTACGAGCAGTACTTC. It is translated as CASSWGTGGVGGYEQYF.

J is TRBJ1-2 and V is TRBV9, with TRBD1 matching 7 bases. After removal of 2 bases from V and 4 bases from J, the junction contained 5 bases not matched to a gene. Germline V gene sequence: CDR1 SGDLS, CDR2 YYNGEE. The CDR3 has 14 residues. The CDR3, as DNA: TGTGCCAGCAGCGTCGCGGGACAGTTCTATGGCTACACCTTC. Translation: CASSVAGQFYGYTF.